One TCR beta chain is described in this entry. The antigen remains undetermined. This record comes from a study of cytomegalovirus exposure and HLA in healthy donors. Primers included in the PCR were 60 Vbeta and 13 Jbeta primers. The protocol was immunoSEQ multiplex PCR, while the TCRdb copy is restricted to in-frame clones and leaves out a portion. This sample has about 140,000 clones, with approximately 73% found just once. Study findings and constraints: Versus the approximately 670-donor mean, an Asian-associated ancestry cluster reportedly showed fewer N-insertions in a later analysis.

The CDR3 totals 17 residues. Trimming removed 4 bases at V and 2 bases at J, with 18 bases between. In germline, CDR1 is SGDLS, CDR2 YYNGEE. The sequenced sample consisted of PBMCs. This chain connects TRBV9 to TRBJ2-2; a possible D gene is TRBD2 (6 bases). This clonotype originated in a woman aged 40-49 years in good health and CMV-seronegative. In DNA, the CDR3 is TGTGCCAGCAGCACCCCCCTGGGTAGCGGAAACACCGGGGAGCTGTTTTTT. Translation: CASSTPLGSGNTGELFF.